This T cell receptor (beta chain) was recovered during a study of cytomegalovirus exposure and HLA in healthy donors. Study-wide background: An earlier analysis found around 100 million unique TCR beta sequences from approximately 190 million T cells. There were roughly 80 million unique TCRs (from HLA-typed donors) in an early data release. Regarding the study as a whole: Most sequenced TCRs were rare (though some public TCRs occurred in many donors). In a later analysis, DRB1 alleles had the most associated TCRs; HLA-C alleles the fewest.

It was with 60 Vbeta and 13 Jbeta primers that the PCR ran. Assay used: immunoSEQ multiplex PCR; TCRdb lists only in-frame clones, some missing. Altogether approximately 240,000 clones are present, just over 75% being singletons, with the ten largest covering 2.7%. This clone was counted a few times. The antigen is unknown. This CDR3 is built from 15 residues. Per germline, CDR1 MGHDK and CDR2 SYGVNS. With 4 bases removed from V and 1 base from J, the gap between germline ends came to 12 bases. J is TRBJ2-3 and V is TRBV25-1; D perhaps matches TRBD2 (6 bases). The sequenced sample was PBMCs. This clonotype originated in a woman aged 60 to 75 in good health and CMV-seropositive. CDR3 DNA sequence: TGTGCCAGCAGTGGGTCCTGGGGGGGCACAGATACGCAGTATTTT. Translated: CASSGSWGGTDTQYF.